Listed below are T cell receptor beta chains from one sample, sequenced in a study of T cell responses to AZD1222 COVID-19 vaccine. Using immunoSEQ multiplex PCR, the repertoire was profiled, and TCRdb retains in-frame clones only, with some absent. Of 90,000 to 150,000 clones in the sample, 85% to 90% were seen once. The sequenced sample was peripheral blood, obtained 28 days after the second AZD1222 dose. The source is an adult who received the AZD1222 COVID-19 vaccine. Both conserved end residues are trimmed from each CDR3. A D gene is named only where the DNA matches it firmly. Size values are once, few and many counts, or a class for expanded clones, and some rows have none.

clone size: .; J gene: TRBJ1-5; D gene: TRBD1; V gene: TRBV10-3; CDR3 protein: AIDRGRRQPQH
clone size: .; J gene: TRBJ2-1; D gene: TRBD2; V gene: TRBV28; CDR3 protein: ASSFMSGGPYEQF
clone size: .; J gene: TRBJ1-5; D gene: .; V gene: TRBV27; CDR3 protein: ASSLGGSNQPQH
clone size: once; J gene: TRBJ1-2; D gene: .; V gene: TRBV2; CDR3 protein: ASSDPRTAPINYGYT
clone size: .; J gene: TRBJ2-7; D gene: .; V gene: TRBV20-1; CDR3 protein: SASNDLYEQY
clone size: .; J gene: TRBJ1-2; D gene: .; V gene: TRBV27; CDR3 protein: ASYTFGGGSGRAGYT
clone size: .; J gene: TRBJ1-5; D gene: .; V gene: TRBV6-5; CDR3 protein: ASSRPNQPQH
clone size: .; J gene: TRBJ2-7; D gene: .; V gene: TRBV4-1; CDR3 protein: ASSRRDGGEQY
clone size: once; J gene: TRBJ2-1; D gene: .; V gene: TRBV7-8; CDR3 protein: ASSLAGRGEQF
clone size: .; J gene: TRBJ2-3; D gene: TRBD2; V gene: TRBV5-4; CDR3 protein: ASSRGLAGGSPETTDTQY
clone size: .; J gene: TRBJ1-3; D gene: .; V gene: TRBV29-1; CDR3 protein: SVDRGNTIY
clone size: .; J gene: TRBJ2-3; D gene: .; V gene: TRBV11-2; CDR3 protein: ASSLGYTDTQY
clone size: .; J gene: TRBJ2-1; D gene: TRBD2; V gene: TRBV7-2; CDR3 protein: ASSLAGGPYNEQF
clone size: once; J gene: TRBJ1-4; D gene: .; V gene: TRBV30; CDR3 protein: AWSFRANEKLF
clone size: few; J gene: TRBJ2-1; D gene: .; V gene: TRBV5-1; CDR3 protein: ASRSGDNEQF
clone size: .; J gene: TRBJ1-5; D gene: TRBD1; V gene: TRBV30; CDR3 protein: AWSGQGNQPQH
clone size: .; J gene: TRBJ1-2; D gene: .; V gene: TRBV5-1; CDR3 protein: ASSGTGTALSWGYT
clone size: .; J gene: TRBJ2-1; D gene: .; V gene: TRBV15; CDR3 protein: ATSGDLTGSYNEQF
clone size: .; J gene: TRBJ2-5; D gene: .; V gene: TRBV29-1; CDR3 protein: SVEVVGTQETQY
clone size: .; J gene: TRBJ2-7; D gene: .; V gene: TRBV15; CDR3 protein: ATSRESGRVEQY
clone size: .; J gene: TRBJ1-6; D gene: .; V gene: TRBV7-2; CDR3 protein: ASSLDGGTYNSPLH
clone size: .; J gene: TRBJ1-5; D gene: TRBD1; V gene: TRBV2; CDR3 protein: ASSEKRGQRNQPQH
clone size: .; J gene: TRBJ2-7; D gene: .; V gene: TRBV6-5; CDR3 protein: ASRIDYEQY
clone size: .; J gene: TRBJ2-3; D gene: .; V gene: TRBV5-6; CDR3 protein: ASSFSSTDTQY
clone size: .; J gene: TRBJ1-5; D gene: .; V gene: TRBV10-3; CDR3 protein: AISESASLNQPQH
clone size: .; J gene: TRBJ2-7; D gene: TRBD1; V gene: TRBV6-5; CDR3 protein: ASRGQGAVYEQY
clone size: .; J gene: TRBJ2-1; D gene: .; V gene: TRBV5-1; CDR3 protein: ASSLVAGQYNEQF
clone size: .; J gene: TRBJ2-1; D gene: TRBD2; V gene: TRBV11-2; CDR3 protein: ASSSLAGGYNEQF
clone size: .; J gene: TRBJ1-5; D gene: .; V gene: TRBV18; CDR3 protein: ASSRAGARDQPQH
clone size: once; J gene: TRBJ1-5; D gene: TRBD1; V gene: TRBV18; CDR3 protein: ASSPGQGASRGPQH
clone size: .; J gene: TRBJ2-7; D gene: TRBD2; V gene: TRBV27; CDR3 protein: ASSFGGRANYEQY
clone size: .; J gene: TRBJ1-2; D gene: .; V gene: TRBV7-3; CDR3 protein: ASSWEFVARNYGYT
clone size: .; J gene: TRBJ2-5; D gene: .; V gene: TRBV6-5; CDR3 protein: ASSRRFSSAETQY
clone size: .; J gene: TRBJ2-2; D gene: TRBD2; V gene: TRBV28; CDR3 protein: ASSTTPIAGEPGELF
clone size: .; J gene: TRBJ1-1; D gene: .; V gene: TRBV7-2; CDR3 protein: ASSLALGTEAF
clone size: .; J gene: TRBJ1-4; D gene: TRBD1; V gene: TRBV6-5; CDR3 protein: ASGRGQGAEKLF
clone size: once; J gene: TRBJ2-1; D gene: TRBD2; V gene: TRBV28; CDR3 protein: ASSPLSGSSYNEQF
clone size: many; J gene: TRBJ2-3; D gene: .; V gene: TRBV7-9; CDR3 protein: ASSFGTGRDTDTQY
clone size: .; J gene: TRBJ2-3; D gene: TRBD1; V gene: TRBV5-4; CDR3 protein: ASSSNRDSTSDTQY
clone size: .; J gene: TRBJ2-1; D gene: .; V gene: TRBV7-9; CDR3 protein: ASSLNPWEQF
clone size: few; J gene: TRBJ2-5; D gene: .; V gene: TRBV4-1; CDR3 protein: ASRTAGAQETQY
clone size: .; J gene: TRBJ1-2; D gene: .; V gene: TRBV6-5; CDR3 protein: ASSSGVHGYT
clone size: .; J gene: TRBJ1-3; D gene: .; V gene: TRBV9; CDR3 protein: ASSVAVSGNTIY
clone size: .; J gene: TRBJ2-5; D gene: TRBD1; V gene: TRBV5-5; CDR3 protein: ASSPGQGRETQY
clone size: few; J gene: TRBJ2-7; D gene: TRBD2; V gene: TRBV5-1; CDR3 protein: ASSWVAGTYEQY
clone size: .; J gene: TRBJ2-7; D gene: .; V gene: TRBV28; CDR3 protein: ASSFLLGRWGEQY
clone size: .; J gene: TRBJ2-7; D gene: TRBD2; V gene: TRBV7-8; CDR3 protein: ASTHSGLGIEQY
clone size: .; J gene: TRBJ1-2; D gene: .; V gene: TRBV29-1; CDR3 protein: TEGDGYT
clone size: .; J gene: TRBJ2-5; D gene: .; V gene: TRBV5-1; CDR3 protein: ASSFKETQY
clone size: .; J gene: TRBJ1-1; D gene: .; V gene: TRBV29-1; CDR3 protein: SVDSARGDSKGITEAF